Listed below are T cell receptor beta chains from one sample, sequenced in a study of Ad26.COV2.S vaccination and SARS-CoV-2 variants. TCRdb keeps only in-frame clones here, not all; method: immunoSEQ multiplex PCR. The sample consists of roughly 700,000 clones, roughly nine tenths of them appearing once. Source: peripheral blood, taken in a trial of Ad26.COV2.S vaccine versus placebo. The source is a person between 18 and 60 years old who received the Ad26.COV2.S COVID-19 vaccine or a placebo. The CDR3 runs from the conserved cysteine through the conserved F or W. A D gene is named only where the DNA matches it firmly. The size field is filled for only some rows; it gives once, few, many or a size class.

d_gene	j_gene	v_gene	abundance	CDR3nt	CDR3aa
.	TRBJ2-5	TRBV9	.	TGTGCCAGCAGCCAGAACAGGGAGCGCCAGTACTTC	CASSQNRERQYF
TRBD1	TRBJ2-7	TRBV12-3/TRBV12-4	.	TGTGCCAGCAACCGAGGACAGGGCCTCGAGCAGTACTTC	CASNRGQGLEQYF
TRBD2	TRBJ2-5	TRBV10-3	.	TGTGCCATCAGATCCAGCGGGGCGAGGGGAGAGACCCAGTACTTC	CAIRSSGARGETQYF
TRBD1	TRBJ1-2	TRBV18	.	TGTGCCAGCTTCCCGGGACAGGGGGCAAATGGCTACACCTTC	CASFPGQGANGYTF
.	TRBJ1-2	TRBV30	.	TGTGCCTGGTCTACCCGGGGGGGCAACTATGGCTACACCTTC	CAWSTRGGNYGYTF
TRBD2	TRBJ2-1	TRBV27	.	TGTGCCAGCAGTGCCTGGGGAGCGGGGGACCTCAATGAGCAGTTCTTC	CASSAWGAGDLNEQFF
.	TRBJ2-5	TRBV6-5	.	TGTGCCAGCAGCTCCGACATATGGCGAGAGACCCAGTACTTC	CASSSDIWRETQYF
TRBD2	TRBJ2-1	TRBV19	.	TGTGCCAGTAGTCCTTGGACTAGCGGGAGGAGGAACAATGAGCAGTTCTTC	CASSPWTSGRRNNEQFF
TRBD1	TRBJ1-5	TRBV30	.	TGTGCCTGGGGTCCACCAGGGGGGTTGAATCAGCCCCAGCATTTT	CAWGPPGGLNQPQHF
TRBD2	TRBJ2-7	TRBV7-2	.	TGTGCCAGCAGCCTGCTACCTAGCGGAAACTCCTACGAGCAGTACTTC	CASSLLPSGNSYEQYF
TRBD2	TRBJ2-4	TRBV25-1	.	TGTGCCAGCAGTGAATGGAGAGGGGGGATAGCGGGAGATTACATTCAGTACTTC	CASSEWRGGIAGDYIQYF
.	TRBJ1-2	TRBV10-3	few	TGTGCCATCAGTGAAGTGGGACCCTATGGCTACACCTTC	CAISEVGPYGYTF
.	TRBJ1-2	TRBV5-6	few	TGTGCCAGCAGGATTTTAGGGGAGGGCTCCCACTATGGCTACACCTTC	CASRILGEGSHYGYTF
.	TRBJ2-2	TRBV5-1	.	TGCGCCAGCAGCTTGCCAGGAAACACCGGGGAGCTGTTTTTT	CASSLPGNTGELFF
TRBD1	TRBJ2-1	TRBV10-3	once	TGTGCCATCAGTGAGTATACACAGGGGAGTGAGCAGTTCTTC	CAISEYTQGSEQFF
.	TRBJ2-7	TRBV9	.	TGTGCCAGCAGCGTAGCGGGCGTAAGGTCCGAGCAGTACTTC	CASSVAGVRSEQYF
TRBD2	TRBJ2-3	TRBV6-4	.	TGTGCCAGCAGTGACGGTGGGACTAGCGGGGCTTATACGCAGTATTTT	CASSDGGTSGAYTQYF
.	TRBJ1-5	TRBV6-1	.	TGTGCCAGCAGTGATACACAGGGTTGGCGTCAGCCCCAGCATTTT	CASSDTQGWRQPQHF
TRBD1	TRBJ1-6	TRBV19	.	TGTGCCAGTAGGGTGACAGGGGATAATTCACCCCTCCACTTT	CASRVTGDNSPLHF
.	TRBJ2-2	TRBV7-9	once	TGTGCCAGCAGCCGGGATGTCACCGGGGAGCTGTTTTTT	CASSRDVTGELFF
.	TRBJ2-7	TRBV7-9	.	TGTGCCAGCAGCTTCTGGACAGAACCCTACGAGCAGTACTTC	CASSFWTEPYEQYF
.	TRBJ2-7	TRBV6-5	once	TGTGCCAGCAGTCGACCGAGCAACGAGCAGTACTTC	CASSRPSNEQYF
.	TRBJ1-1	TRBV7-9	.	TGTGCCAGCAGCCTCGACCGGGTGCTGAACACTGAAGCTTTCTTT	CASSLDRVLNTEAFF
TRBD1	TRBJ2-5	TRBV6-2/TRBV6-3	.	TGTGCCAGCAGTTATATCCCCAACCACAGGGGGCAAGAGACCCAGTACTTC	CASSYIPNHRGQETQYF
.	TRBJ1-1	TRBV7-3	.	TGTGCCAGCAGCTTGGGTACGGGCACTGAAGCTTTCTTT	CASSLGTGTEAFF